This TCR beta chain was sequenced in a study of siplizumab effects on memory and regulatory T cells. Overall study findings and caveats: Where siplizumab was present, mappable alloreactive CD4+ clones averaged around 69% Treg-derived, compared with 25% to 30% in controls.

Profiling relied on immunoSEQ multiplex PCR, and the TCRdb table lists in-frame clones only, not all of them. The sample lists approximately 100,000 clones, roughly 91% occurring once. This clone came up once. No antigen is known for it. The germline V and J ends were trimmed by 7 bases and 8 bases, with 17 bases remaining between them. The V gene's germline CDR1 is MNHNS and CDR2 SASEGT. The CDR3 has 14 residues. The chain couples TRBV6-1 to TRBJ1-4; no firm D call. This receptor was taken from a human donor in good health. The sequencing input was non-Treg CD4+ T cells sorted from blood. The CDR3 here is CASMGDLGREKLFF. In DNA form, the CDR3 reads TGTGCCAGCATGGGTGATCTCGGGAGAGAAAAACTGTTTTTT.